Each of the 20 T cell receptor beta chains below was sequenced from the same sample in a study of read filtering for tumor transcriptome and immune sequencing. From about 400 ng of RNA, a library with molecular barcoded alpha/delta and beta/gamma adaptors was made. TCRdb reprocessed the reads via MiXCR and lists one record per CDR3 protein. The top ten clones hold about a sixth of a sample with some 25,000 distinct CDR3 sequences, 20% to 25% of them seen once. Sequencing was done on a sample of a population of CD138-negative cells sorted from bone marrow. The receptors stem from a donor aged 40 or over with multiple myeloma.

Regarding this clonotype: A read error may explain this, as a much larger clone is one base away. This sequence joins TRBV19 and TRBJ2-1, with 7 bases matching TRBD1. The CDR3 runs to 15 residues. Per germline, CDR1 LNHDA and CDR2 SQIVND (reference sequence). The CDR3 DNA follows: TGTGCCGGTAGTCTCAGGGGGTACGCCTACAATGAGCAGTTCTTC. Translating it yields CAGSLRGYAYNEQFF.

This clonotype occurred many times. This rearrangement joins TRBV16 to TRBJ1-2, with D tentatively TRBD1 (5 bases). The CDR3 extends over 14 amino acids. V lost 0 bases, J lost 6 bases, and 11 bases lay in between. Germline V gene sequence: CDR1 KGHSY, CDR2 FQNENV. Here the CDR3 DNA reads TGTGCCAGCAGCCAATCGCGGCAGGACAATGGCTACACCTTC. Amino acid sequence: CASSQSRQDNGYTF.

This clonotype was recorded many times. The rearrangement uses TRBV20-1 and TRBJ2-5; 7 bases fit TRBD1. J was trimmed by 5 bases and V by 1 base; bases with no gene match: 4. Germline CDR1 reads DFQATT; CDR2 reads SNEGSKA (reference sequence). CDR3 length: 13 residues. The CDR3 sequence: CSARGQGIETQYF. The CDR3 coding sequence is TGCAGTGCTAGAGGACAGGGAATCGAGACCCAGTACTTC.

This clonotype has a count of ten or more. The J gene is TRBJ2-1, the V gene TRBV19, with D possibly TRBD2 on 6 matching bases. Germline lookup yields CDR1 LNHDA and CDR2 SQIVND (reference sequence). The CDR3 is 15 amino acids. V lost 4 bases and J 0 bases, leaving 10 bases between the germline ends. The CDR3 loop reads CASSTSASSYNEQFF. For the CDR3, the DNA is TGTGCCAGTAGTACTAGCGCGAGCTCCTACAATGAGCAGTTCTTC.

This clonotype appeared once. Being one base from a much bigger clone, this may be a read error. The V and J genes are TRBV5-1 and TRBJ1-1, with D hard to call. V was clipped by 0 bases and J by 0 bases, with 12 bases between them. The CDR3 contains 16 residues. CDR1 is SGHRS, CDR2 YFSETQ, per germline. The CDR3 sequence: CASSLGYNTMNTEAFF. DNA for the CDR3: TGCGCCAGCAGCTTGGGGTATAACACTATGAACACTGAAGCTTTCTTT.

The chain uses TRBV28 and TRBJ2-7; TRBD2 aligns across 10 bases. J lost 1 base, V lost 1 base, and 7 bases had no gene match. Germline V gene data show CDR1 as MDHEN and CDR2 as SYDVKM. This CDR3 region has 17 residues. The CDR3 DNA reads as TGTGCCAGCAGTTTATTAGCTAGCGGGAGAGGATCCTACGAGCAGTACTTC. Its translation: CASSLLASGRGSYEQYF.

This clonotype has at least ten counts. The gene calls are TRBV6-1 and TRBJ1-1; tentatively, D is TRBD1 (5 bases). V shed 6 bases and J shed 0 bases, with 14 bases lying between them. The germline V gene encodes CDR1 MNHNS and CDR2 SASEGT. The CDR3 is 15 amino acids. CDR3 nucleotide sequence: TGTGCCAGCAGCCACTTGACAGTCATGAACACTGAAGCTTTCTTT. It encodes CASSHLTVMNTEAFF.

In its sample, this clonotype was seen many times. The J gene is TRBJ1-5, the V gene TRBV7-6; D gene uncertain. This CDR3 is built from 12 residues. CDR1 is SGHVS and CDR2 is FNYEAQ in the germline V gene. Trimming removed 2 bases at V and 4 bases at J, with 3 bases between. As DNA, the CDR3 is TGTGCCAGCAGCTTACTGAATCAGCCCCAGCATTTT. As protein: CASSLLNQPQHF.

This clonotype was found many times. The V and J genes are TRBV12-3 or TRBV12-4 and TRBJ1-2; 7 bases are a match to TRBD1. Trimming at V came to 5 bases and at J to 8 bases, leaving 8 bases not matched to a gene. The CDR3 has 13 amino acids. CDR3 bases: TGTGCCAGCAGTCCCTCAGGGGGAATAGGCTACACCTTC. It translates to CASSPSGGIGYTF.

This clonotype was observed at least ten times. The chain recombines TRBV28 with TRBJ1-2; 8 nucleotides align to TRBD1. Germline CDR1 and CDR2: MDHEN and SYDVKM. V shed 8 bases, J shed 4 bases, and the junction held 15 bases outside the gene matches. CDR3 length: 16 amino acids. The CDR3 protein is CASRMGGGQAPYGYTF. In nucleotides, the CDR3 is TGTGCCAGCCGTATGGGGGGGGGACAGGCCCCCTATGGCTACACCTTC.

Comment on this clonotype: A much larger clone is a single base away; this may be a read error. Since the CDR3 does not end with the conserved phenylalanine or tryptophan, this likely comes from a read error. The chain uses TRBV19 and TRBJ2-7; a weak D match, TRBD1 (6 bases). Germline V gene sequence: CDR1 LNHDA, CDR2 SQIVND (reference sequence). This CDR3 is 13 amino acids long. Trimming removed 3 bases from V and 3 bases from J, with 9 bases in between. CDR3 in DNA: TGTGCCAGTAGTATGGGGGCAGGCTACGAGCAGTACCTC. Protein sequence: CASSMGAGYEQYL.

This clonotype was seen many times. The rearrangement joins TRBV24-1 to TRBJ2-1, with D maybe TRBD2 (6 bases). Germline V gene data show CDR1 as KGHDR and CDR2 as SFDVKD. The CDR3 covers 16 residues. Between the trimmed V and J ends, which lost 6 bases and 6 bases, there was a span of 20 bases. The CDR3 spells CATSRVVGGIFNEQFF. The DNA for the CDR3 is TGTGCCACCAGTCGCGTGGTGGGGGGAATCTTCAATGAGCAGTTCTTC.

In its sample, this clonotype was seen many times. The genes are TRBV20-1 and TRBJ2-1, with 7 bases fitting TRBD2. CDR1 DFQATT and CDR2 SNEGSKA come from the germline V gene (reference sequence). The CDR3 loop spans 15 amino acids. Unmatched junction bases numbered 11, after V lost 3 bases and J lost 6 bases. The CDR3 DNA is TGCAGTGCTAGCCCCCTAGCGGTTGATCTCAATGAGCAGTTCTTC. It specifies CSASPLAVDLNEQFF.

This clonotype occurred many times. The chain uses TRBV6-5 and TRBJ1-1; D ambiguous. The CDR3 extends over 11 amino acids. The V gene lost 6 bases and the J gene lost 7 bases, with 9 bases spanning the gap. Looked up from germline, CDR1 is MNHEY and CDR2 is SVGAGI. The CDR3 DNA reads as TGTGCCAGCAGCCTCAATAGTGAAGCTTTCTTT. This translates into CASSLNSEAFF.

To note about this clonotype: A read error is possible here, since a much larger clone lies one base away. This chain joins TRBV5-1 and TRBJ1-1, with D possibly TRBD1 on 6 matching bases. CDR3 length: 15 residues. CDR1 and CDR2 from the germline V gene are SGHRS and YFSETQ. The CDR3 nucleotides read TGCGCCAGCAATACAGGGTTGATGGGGCAGACTGGAGCTTTCTTT. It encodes CASNTGLMGQTGAFF.

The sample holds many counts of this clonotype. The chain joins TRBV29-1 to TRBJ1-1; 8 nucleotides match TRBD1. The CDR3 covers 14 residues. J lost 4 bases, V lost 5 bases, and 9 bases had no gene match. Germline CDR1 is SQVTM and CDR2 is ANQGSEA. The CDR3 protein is CSVTQGAAGTEAFF. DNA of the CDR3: TGCAGCGTTACCCAGGGGGCGGCCGGCACTGAAGCTTTCTTT.

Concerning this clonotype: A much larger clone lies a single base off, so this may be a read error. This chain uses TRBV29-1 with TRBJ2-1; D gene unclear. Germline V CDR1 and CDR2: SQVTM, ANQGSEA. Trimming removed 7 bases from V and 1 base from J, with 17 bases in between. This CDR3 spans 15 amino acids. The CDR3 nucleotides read TGCAGCGCTGTGGGTGGACGCCTTTCCTACAATGAGCAGTTCTTC. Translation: CSAVGGRLSYNEQFF.

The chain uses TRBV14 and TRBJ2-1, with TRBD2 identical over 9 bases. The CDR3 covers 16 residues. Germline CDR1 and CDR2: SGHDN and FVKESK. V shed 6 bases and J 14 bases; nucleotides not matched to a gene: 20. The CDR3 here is CASRGVYVSGSLEEFF. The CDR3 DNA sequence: TGTGCCAGCAGGGGGGTCTACGTTAGCGGGAGCCTCGAGGAGTTCTTC. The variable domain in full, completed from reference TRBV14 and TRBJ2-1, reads EAGVTQFPSHSVIEKGQTVTLRCDPISGHDNLYWYRRVMGKEIKFLLHFVKESKQDESGMPNNRFLAERTGGTYSTLKVQPAELEDSGVYFCASRGVYVSGSLEEFFGPGTRLTVL.

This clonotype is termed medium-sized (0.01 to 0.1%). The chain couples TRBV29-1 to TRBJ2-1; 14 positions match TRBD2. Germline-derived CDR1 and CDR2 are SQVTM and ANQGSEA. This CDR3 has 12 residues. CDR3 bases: TGCATGACTAGCGGGGGGGATTATGAGCAGTTCTTC. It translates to CMTSGGDYEQFF.

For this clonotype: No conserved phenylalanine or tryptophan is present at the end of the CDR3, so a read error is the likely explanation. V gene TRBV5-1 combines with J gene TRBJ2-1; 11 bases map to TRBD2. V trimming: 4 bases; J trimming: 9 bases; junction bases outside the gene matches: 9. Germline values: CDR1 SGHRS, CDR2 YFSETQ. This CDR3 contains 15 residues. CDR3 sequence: CASSTPGTSGSEQFL. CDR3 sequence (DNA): TGCGCCAGCAGCACACCCGGGACTAGCGGCAGTGAGCAGTTCCTC.